The entry below describes one T cell receptor (beta chain). This specimen belongs to a study of technical replicates of blood from a handful of donors. Germline V gives CDR1 LGHNA, CDR2 YNFKEQ. The V end was cut by 2 bases, the J end by 4 bases, with 12 bases between. The CDR3 runs 15 residues. The method was immunoSEQ multiplex PCR; TCRdb's version includes in-frame clones alone and lacks a portion of them. The sample yields under 70,000 clones, roughly nine tenths seen once. V and J are TRBV4-2 and TRBJ1-3, with unresolved D. The receptor was isolated from a human donor in good health. The sample consisted of T cells isolated from PBMCs. The CDR3 nucleotides read TGTGCCAGCAGCCAATCTAAGGGAGAAGGAAACACCATATATTTT. It codes for CASSQSKGEGNTIYF.